This T cell receptor beta chain came from a study of blood T cell repertoires in COVID-19. Whole-study context: Specimens from acute and convalescent COVID-19 originated in the United States, Italy and Spain. The cDNA or gDNA used as material had been derived from T cells, B-cell-depleted T cells, or PBMCs.

In the authors' methods: By means of reference gene primer amplification, nucleated cell counts were estimated. TCRdb's table, derived via immunoSEQ multiplex PCR, lists solely in-frame clones and lacks some. V and J calls plus clone size are reproduced from that table; the DNA served to infer D and trimming. This sample has about 15,000 clones; around nine tenths occur once, and the top ten carry more than 25%. The CDR3 totals 17 residues. The chain is built from TRBV1 and TRBJ2-3; TRBD2 reflects the table's D call only, with no check against the DNA. TRBV1 counts as a pseudogene. Sequencing was carried out using peripheral blood. The TCR sequence derives from a human donor in a cohort sampled during active COVID-19. The CDR3 here is CTSSTAGASSSTDTQYF. CDR3 coding DNA: TGCACCAGCAGCACGGCGGGAGCATCTTCTAGCACAGATACGCAGTATTTT.